This is a list of T cell receptor beta chains from one sample in a study of cytomegalovirus exposure and HLA in healthy donors. The protocol was immunoSEQ multiplex PCR, while the TCRdb copy is restricted to in-frame clones and leaves out a portion. The sample lists roughly 160,000 clones, about four fifths occurring once. Sequenced material: PBMCs. Receptors originate from a woman aged 50 to 65 in good health and CMV-seropositive. Each CDR3 is given with its conserved first and last residue. D genes are given only for firm matches. Clone size, where shown, is once, few, many, or a class for clones that have expanded.

v_gene: TRBV5-6
j_gene: TRBJ2-2
abundance: -
len: 14
d_gene: -
CDR3aa: CASRRGGASGELFF
CDR3nt: TGTGCCAGCAGGCGCGGGGGCGCCTCCGGGGAGCTGTTTTTT

v_gene: TRBV18
j_gene: TRBJ1-1
abundance: -
len: 14
d_gene: TRBD1
CDR3aa: CASSRTGADTEAFF
CDR3nt: TGTGCCAGCTCACGAACAGGGGCGGACACTGAAGCTTTCTTT

v_gene: TRBV30
j_gene: TRBJ1-2
abundance: -
len: 14
d_gene: -
CDR3aa: CAWESPETGYGYTF
CDR3nt: TGTGCCTGGGAGAGTCCGGAGACCGGTTATGGCTACACCTTC

v_gene: TRBV11-1
j_gene: TRBJ2-5
abundance: -
len: 17
d_gene: TRBD2
CDR3aa: CASSLPGTSGIGETQYF
CDR3nt: TGTGCCAGCAGCTTACCCGGGACTAGCGGGATAGGAGAGACCCAGTACTTC

v_gene: TRBV9
j_gene: TRBJ1-6
abundance: -
len: 13
d_gene: -
CDR3aa: CASSALQESPLHF
CDR3nt: TGTGCCAGCAGCGCCCTCCAGGAATCACCCCTCCACTTT

v_gene: TRBV7-9
j_gene: TRBJ2-7
abundance: -
len: 13
d_gene: -
CDR3aa: CASSLGSTNEQYF
CDR3nt: TGTGCCAGCAGCTTAGGTTCTACCAACGAGCAGTACTTC

v_gene: TRBV18
j_gene: TRBJ2-7
abundance: -
len: 13
d_gene: TRBD1
CDR3aa: CASSWTGMDEQYF
CDR3nt: TGTGCCAGCTCATGGACAGGAATGGACGAGCAGTACTTC

v_gene: TRBV27
j_gene: TRBJ2-2
abundance: -
len: 16
d_gene: TRBD1
CDR3aa: CASTRSRQGRSGELFF
CDR3nt: TGTGCCAGCACCCGCTCCCGACAGGGACGAAGCGGGGAGCTGTTTTTT

v_gene: TRBV19
j_gene: TRBJ1-5
abundance: -
len: 14
d_gene: -
CDR3aa: CATAGQTSNQPQHF
CDR3nt: TGTGCCACTGCGGGGCAAACTAGCAATCAGCCCCAGCATTTT

v_gene: TRBV7-6
j_gene: TRBJ2-1
abundance: -
len: 15
d_gene: -
CDR3aa: CASSLDSGSSFEQFF
CDR3nt: TGTGCCAGCAGCTTGGACTCCGGTTCTTCCTTCGAGCAGTTCTTC

v_gene: TRBV28
j_gene: TRBJ2-1
abundance: -
len: 16
d_gene: -
CDR3aa: CASSGARTRLGHEQFF
CDR3nt: TGTGCCAGCAGTGGAGCACGGACACGACTGGGCCATGAGCAGTTCTTC

v_gene: TRBV4-1
j_gene: TRBJ2-1
abundance: once
len: 17
d_gene: -
CDR3aa: CASSPSFSGSLSGEQFF
CDR3nt: TGCGCCAGCAGCCCCTCATTCTCGGGGTCCCTATCGGGTGAGCAGTTCTTC

v_gene: TRBV7-2
j_gene: TRBJ2-7
abundance: -
len: 11
d_gene: -
CDR3aa: CASSVYYEQYF
CDR3nt: TGTGCCAGCAGCGTATACTACGAGCAGTACTTC

v_gene: TRBV6-1
j_gene: TRBJ2-2
abundance: once
len: 14
d_gene: TRBD1
CDR3aa: CASRGQGGTGELFF
CDR3nt: TGTGCCAGCAGAGGACAGGGGGGCACCGGGGAGCTGTTTTTT

v_gene: TRBV11-2
j_gene: TRBJ1-1
abundance: -
len: 15
d_gene: -
CDR3aa: CASSLRRGGNTEAFF
CDR3nt: TGTGCCAGCAGCTTAAGGCGGGGAGGCAACACTGAAGCTTTCTTT

v_gene: TRBV7-2
j_gene: TRBJ1-1
abundance: -
len: 16
d_gene: TRBD1
CDR3aa: CASSYSGTGGSTEAFF
CDR3nt: TGTGCCAGCAGTTATTCCGGGACAGGGGGGAGCACTGAAGCTTTCTTT

v_gene: TRBV15
j_gene: TRBJ2-7
abundance: -
len: 14
d_gene: -
CDR3aa: CATSRGGSSYEQYF
CDR3nt: TGTGCCACCAGCAGAGGTGGGAGCTCCTACGAGCAGTACTTC

v_gene: TRBV15
j_gene: TRBJ2-7
abundance: -
len: 14
d_gene: TRBD1
CDR3aa: CATSGPGQGIPEAF
CDR3nt: TGTGCCACCAGCGGTCCGGGACAGGGGATACCCGAGGCCTTC

v_gene: TRBV7-2
j_gene: TRBJ2-6
abundance: once
len: 15
d_gene: -
CDR3aa: CASSVRGAGANVLTF
CDR3nt: TGTGCCAGCAGCGTCAGGGGGGCCGGGGCCAACGTCCTGACTTTC

v_gene: TRBV29-1
j_gene: TRBJ1-1
abundance: -
len: 15
d_gene: -
CDR3aa: CSVEVYRAGNTEAFF
CDR3nt: TGCAGCGTTGAAGTTTACCGGGCGGGGAACACTGAAGCTTTCTTT

v_gene: TRBV5-6
j_gene: TRBJ1-2
abundance: -
len: 15
d_gene: TRBD1
CDR3aa: CASSSPGQRLFGYTF
CDR3nt: TGTGCCAGCAGCTCCCCGGGACAGCGGCTGTTCGGCTACACCTTC

v_gene: TRBV5-4
j_gene: TRBJ2-3
abundance: -
len: 15
d_gene: TRBD2
CDR3aa: CASSSRGAGTDTQYF
CDR3nt: TGTGCCAGCAGCTCGCGGGGGGCCGGCACAGATACGCAGTATTTT

v_gene: TRBV18
j_gene: TRBJ2-7
abundance: -
len: 13
d_gene: TRBD1
CDR3aa: CASSGTGLGEQYF
CDR3nt: TGTGCCAGCTCCGGGACAGGTTTGGGGGAGCAGTACTTC

v_gene: TRBV6-1
j_gene: TRBJ2-7
abundance: once
len: 14
d_gene: TRBD1
CDR3aa: CASRTGQGIYEQYF
CDR3nt: TGTGCCAGCAGGACAGGACAGGGGATATACGAGCAGTACTTC

v_gene: TRBV7-9
j_gene: TRBJ1-2
abundance: -
len: 15
d_gene: -
CDR3aa: CASSLGAATLYGYTF
CDR3nt: TGTGCCAGCAGCTTAGGGGCAGCCACTCTTTATGGCTACACCTTC

v_gene: TRBV7-2
j_gene: TRBJ2-3
abundance: -
len: 15
d_gene: -
CDR3aa: CASIKRQGSTDTQYF
CDR3nt: TGTGCCAGCATCAAGAGGCAGGGCAGCACAGATACGCAGTATTTT

v_gene: TRBV19
j_gene: TRBJ1-5
abundance: once
len: 16
d_gene: TRBD1
CDR3aa: CASSLEDRGGNQPQHF
CDR3nt: TGTGCCAGTAGTTTAGAAGACAGGGGCGGGAATCAGCCCCAGCATTTT

v_gene: TRBV21-1
j_gene: TRBJ2-2
abundance: few
len: 16
d_gene: -
CDR3aa: CASSKRTGRRTGELFF
CDR3nt: TGTGCCAGCAGCAAACGGACAGGGCGGAGAACCGGGGAGCTGTTTTTT

v_gene: TRBV9
j_gene: TRBJ2-7
abundance: -
len: 17
d_gene: TRBD2
CDR3aa: CASSVQGLAGGTHEQYF
CDR3nt: TGTGCCAGCAGCGTTCAGGGGCTAGCGGGAGGTACTCACGAGCAGTACTTC

v_gene: TRBV9
j_gene: TRBJ1-3
abundance: -
len: 16
d_gene: -
CDR3aa: CASSPELAYSGNTIYF
CDR3nt: TGTGCCAGCAGCCCAGAGTTAGCTTACTCTGGAAACACCATATATTTT

v_gene: TRBV6-5
j_gene: TRBJ1-2
abundance: few
len: 15
d_gene: -
CDR3aa: CASSYSPRGSKGYTF
CDR3nt: TGTGCCAGCAGTTACTCACCTCGAGGGTCGAAGGGCTACACCTTC

v_gene: TRBV9
j_gene: TRBJ2-1
abundance: -
len: 13
d_gene: -
CDR3aa: CASSVILQDEQFF
CDR3nt: TGTGCCAGCAGCGTAATTCTTCAGGATGAGCAGTTCTTC

v_gene: TRBV18
j_gene: TRBJ2-5
abundance: once
len: 13
d_gene: -
CDR3aa: CASSPPSQETQYF
CDR3nt: TGTGCCAGCTCACCACCTAGTCAAGAGACCCAGTACTTC

v_gene: TRBV19
j_gene: TRBJ1-5
abundance: -
len: 14
d_gene: -
CDR3aa: CASSKGQGNQPQHF
CDR3nt: TGTGCCAGTAGTAAGGGCCAGGGGAATCAGCCCCAGCATTTT

v_gene: TRBV19
j_gene: TRBJ2-7
abundance: few
len: 16
d_gene: TRBD1
CDR3aa: CASSSARTGGSYEQYF
CDR3nt: TGTGCCAGTAGCTCGGCGAGGACAGGGGGCTCTTACGAGCAGTACTTC

v_gene: TRBV7-9
j_gene: TRBJ1-1
abundance: -
len: 16
d_gene: TRBD1
CDR3aa: CASRLRGQGDGTEAFF
CDR3nt: TGTGCCAGCAGATTAAGGGGACAGGGGGATGGCACTGAAGCTTTCTTT

v_gene: TRBV27
j_gene: TRBJ2-1
abundance: -
len: 14
d_gene: TRBD2
CDR3aa: CASRVSGRGYEQFF
CDR3nt: TGTGCCAGCAGGGTGAGCGGGAGAGGGTACGAGCAGTTCTTC

v_gene: TRBV7-9
j_gene: TRBJ2-3
abundance: -
len: 14
d_gene: TRBD1
CDR3aa: CASSLGQHTDTQYF
CDR3nt: TGTGCCAGCAGCTTGGGACAGCACACAGATACGCAGTATTTT

v_gene: TRBV10-3
j_gene: TRBJ2-7
abundance: -
len: 14
d_gene: TRBD1
CDR3aa: CAISESKGAREQYF
CDR3nt: TGTGCCATCAGTGAGTCGAAGGGGGCCCGGGAGCAGTACTTC

v_gene: TRBV7-2
j_gene: TRBJ1-5
abundance: once
len: 15
d_gene: -
CDR3aa: CASSPLPGSNQPQHF
CDR3nt: TGTGCCAGCAGCCCATTGCCCGGGAGCAATCAGCCCCAGCATTTT

v_gene: TRBV30
j_gene: TRBJ1-5
abundance: -
len: 14
d_gene: TRBD1
CDR3aa: CAWSPSWTGEPQHF
CDR3nt: TGTGCCTGGAGTCCTTCCTGGACAGGCGAGCCCCAGCATTTT

v_gene: TRBV20-1
j_gene: TRBJ2-1
abundance: few
len: 11
d_gene: -
CDR3aa: CSARERDEQFF
CDR3nt: TGCAGTGCTAGGGAGAGGGATGAGCAGTTCTTC

v_gene: TRBV7-2
j_gene: TRBJ2-1
abundance: -
len: 15
d_gene: TRBD1
CDR3aa: CASSRDRGTYNEQFF
CDR3nt: TGTGCCAGCAGCCGGGACAGGGGGACTTACAATGAGCAGTTCTTC

v_gene: TRBV7-2
j_gene: TRBJ2-7
abundance: -
len: 13
d_gene: -
CDR3aa: CASSLEGLYEQYF
CDR3nt: TGTGCCAGCAGCTTAGAGGGACTCTACGAGCAGTACTTC

v_gene: TRBV7-9
j_gene: TRBJ2-3
abundance: once
len: 13
d_gene: -
CDR3aa: CASGGLHTDTQYF
CDR3nt: TGTGCCAGCGGAGGCCTACACACAGATACGCAGTATTTT

v_gene: TRBV5-1
j_gene: TRBJ2-3
abundance: -
len: 17
d_gene: TRBD2
CDR3aa: CASSLAVTSGVTDTQYF
CDR3nt: TGCGCCAGCAGCTTGGCGGTGACTAGCGGCGTCACAGATACGCAGTATTTT

v_gene: TRBV6-1
j_gene: TRBJ2-5
abundance: -
len: 16
d_gene: -
CDR3aa: CASSDPRGSTGETQYF
CDR3nt: TGTGCCAGCAGTGACCCCAGGGGATCCACGGGGGAGACCCAGTACTTC

v_gene: TRBV2
j_gene: TRBJ2-1
abundance: -
len: 13
d_gene: TRBD1
CDR3aa: CASTGTAYNEQFF
CDR3nt: TGTGCCAGTACCGGGACAGCCTACAATGAGCAGTTCTTC

v_gene: TRBV28
j_gene: TRBJ1-2
abundance: once
len: 13
d_gene: TRBD1
CDR3aa: CASSLGTAYGYTF
CDR3nt: TGTGCCAGCAGTCTCGGGACAGCGTATGGCTACACCTTC

v_gene: TRBV9
j_gene: TRBJ1-4
abundance: -
len: 17
d_gene: TRBD1
CDR3aa: CASSEAGQGAPNEKLFF
CDR3nt: TGTGCCAGCAGCGAGGCGGGACAGGGGGCCCCTAATGAAAAACTGTTTTTT

v_gene: TRBV9
j_gene: TRBJ1-1
abundance: -
len: 15
d_gene: -
CDR3aa: CASSAYVGMNTEAFF
CDR3nt: TGTGCCAGCAGCGCCTATGTCGGGATGAACACTGAAGCTTTCTTT

v_gene: TRBV28
j_gene: TRBJ2-4
abundance: -
len: 12
d_gene: -
CDR3aa: CASSVRGNIQYF
CDR3nt: TGCGCCAGCAGTGTGAGAGGGAACATTCAGTACTTC

v_gene: TRBV27
j_gene: TRBJ2-3
abundance: -
len: 12
d_gene: -
CDR3aa: CASSPSTDTQYF
CDR3nt: TGTGCCAGCAGTCCTAGCACGGATACGCAGTATTTT

v_gene: TRBV5-1
j_gene: TRBJ2-7
abundance: -
len: 15
d_gene: TRBD2
CDR3aa: CASSQSGGRDYEQYF
CDR3nt: TGCGCCAGCAGCCAGAGTGGCGGGAGGGACTACGAGCAGTACTTC